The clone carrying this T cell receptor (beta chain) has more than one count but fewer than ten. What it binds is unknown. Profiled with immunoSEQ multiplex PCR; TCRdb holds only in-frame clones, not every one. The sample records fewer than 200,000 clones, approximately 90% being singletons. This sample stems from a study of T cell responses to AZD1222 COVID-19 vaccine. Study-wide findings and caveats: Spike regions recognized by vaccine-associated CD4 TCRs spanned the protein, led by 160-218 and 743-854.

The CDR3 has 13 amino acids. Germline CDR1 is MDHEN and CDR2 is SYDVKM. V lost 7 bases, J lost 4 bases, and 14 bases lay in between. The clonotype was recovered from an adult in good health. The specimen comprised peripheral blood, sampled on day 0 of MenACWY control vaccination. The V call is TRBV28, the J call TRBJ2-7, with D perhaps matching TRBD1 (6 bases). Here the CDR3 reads CASTYIGTYEQYF. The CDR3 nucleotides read TGTGCCAGCACCTATATCGGGACATACGAGCAGTACTTC.